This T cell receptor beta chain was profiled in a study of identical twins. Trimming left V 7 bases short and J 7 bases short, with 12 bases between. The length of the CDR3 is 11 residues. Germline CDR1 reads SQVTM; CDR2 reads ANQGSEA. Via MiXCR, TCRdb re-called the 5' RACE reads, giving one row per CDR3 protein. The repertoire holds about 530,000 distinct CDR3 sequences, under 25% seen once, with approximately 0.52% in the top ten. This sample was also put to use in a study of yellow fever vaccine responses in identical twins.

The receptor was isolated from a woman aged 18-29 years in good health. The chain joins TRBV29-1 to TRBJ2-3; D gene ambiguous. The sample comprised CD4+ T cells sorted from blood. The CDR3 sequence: CSAGDRNTQYF. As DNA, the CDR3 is TGCAGCGCCGGAGACCGAAATACGCAGTATTTT.